This TCR beta chain was found in a study of T cell therapy after organ transplantation (dated by TCRdb to between 2018 and 2021). Broadly, across the study: The therapy products consisted of autologous CMV-specific T cells grown in vitro for approximately two weeks using a peptide pool of 30 HLA class I and II CMV epitopes. Up to 6 T cell doses were administered to patients every 2 weeks, and patients were monitored for roughly 29 weeks after therapy was completed. About 80% of the ten patients were classed as clinical responders and two as nonresponders. The median number of CMV-specific T cells given to patients was 1.92 x 10^8, delivered over 2 to 6 intravenous infusions. This study was a follow-up analysis of the TRBV repertoire from an open-label phase I trial that tested autologous CMV-specific adoptive T cell therapy in people who had received solid-organ transplants. Peripheral blood samples for the pretherapy time point were taken before T cell therapy began. Long-term post-therapy samples were available for only 8 of the 10 patients. The full study reports these points: Because the cohort was small, confounders such as concurrent antirejection and antiviral medications could not be assessed. The small number of expansions detected in nonresponders may reflect reduced sample coverage resulting from poor CD8+ T cell yield. Both transferred clonotypes and endogenous clonotypes not detected in the therapy products appeared to be included in post-therapy reconstitution. Before therapy, nonresponders had marked clonal expansions, and after therapy the repertoires of nonresponders changed only minimally. Fold change in CD8 clonality after therapy inversely correlated with pretherapy clonality, suggesting less biased repertoires were more receptive to remodeling.

The germline V end is reduced by 5 bases and the J end by 4 bases; junction bases left unmatched: 13. CDR1 and CDR2 were assigned from the germline V gene as SGHTA and FQGNSA. The CDR3, cysteine through phenylalanine, is 16 amino acids long. CDR3 DNA only is kept here, 48 bases in frame from base 1. Of note for this clone: Its cognate antigen has yet to be identified. No clone much larger than this one lies a single base away; base qualities are absent.

The immunoSEQ two-step, bias-controlled multiplex PCR assay was used to amplify TRB CDR3 regions from genomic DNA. An Illumina NextSeq 500 was used to sequence the CDR3 libraries. Per the source publication's procedure: The immunoSEQ Analyzer platform was used for initial alignment and bioinformatics, including bias normalization against synthetic CDR3 analogs. Annotation of V, D and J genes followed the definitions in the IMGT database. For further TRBV analyses, VDJtools version 1.1.10 and the R package tcR version 2.2.1.11 were used with default settings. GLIPH analysis was performed with version 1.0 using default settings. In CDR3 sequences with at least 5 reads, significant changes in clonotype frequency were tested by a 2-sided binomial test with Benjamini-Hochberg correction (alpha = 0.01). Here the immuneACCESS table is served through TCRdb, limited to in-frame sequences with V and J called. Missing clones are a known gap in these copies; in checked studies unresolved V genes cover under half, and the rest lacks a known reason. V, J and clone size are taken as reported in that table, and D and trimming were inferred from the DNA itself. Within this sample are tens of thousands of clones, with 94% of them counted one time only. The ten largest make up over 2.5% of the sample.

Interpreted using the paper, the time point label stands for: before start of T cell therapy. Patients were solid-organ transplant recipients with drug-resistant/recurrent cytomegalovirus. More than 8 trial participants were chosen for repertoire analysis on the basis of the availability of post-therapy peripheral blood mononuclear cells. Viable CD3+CD8+CD4- lymphocytes were sorted from PBMCs on a BD FACSAria III. Genomic DNA was extracted from sorted cells with the Qiagen DNeasy Kit. The sequenced sample was CD8+ T cells from blood, obtained before autologous CMV-specific T cell therapy. The TCR comes from a human patient who had received a solid organ transplant and had CMV disease. This receptor chain uses TRBV7-2 and TRBJ2-7; 8 central bases correspond to TRBD1. Here the CDR3 is given as CASSILFGQGAYEQYF. The nucleotide sequence reads TGTGCCAGCAGCATCCTCTTCGGCCAGGGGGCTTACGAGCAGTACTTC.